A single sample is the source of the 22 T cell receptor beta chains below, sequenced in a study of T cell clones after liver transplantation. TCRdb's copy holds only in-frame clones and misses some; the assay was immunoSEQ multiplex PCR. Of roughly 100,000 clones listed, under 90% are singletons. This specimen consisted of CD4+ T cells from blood, obtained around 50 months after liver transplant. The source of these receptors is a human patient who received a liver transplant. Some T cells may be graft donor cells.

The chain couples TRBV28 to TRBJ1-2; TRBD1 is a possible D gene (5 bases). Germline lookup yields CDR1 MDHEN and CDR2 SYDVKM. This CDR3 has 12 amino acids. Trimming cost V 8 bases and J 6 bases, with 13 bases left between them. In DNA, the CDR3 is TGTGCCAGCGCCGACAGAATCAATGGCTACACCTTC. Translated, it gives CASADRINGYTF.

The CDR3 region has the DNA TGTGCCAGCAGTTTAATGCCCGGGAGGGGAGAGACCCAGTACTTC. It specifies CASSLMPGRGETQYF. The chain recombines TRBV27 with TRBJ2-5; 8 bases match TRBD2. V shed 2 bases, J shed 4 bases, and the junction held 6 bases outside the gene matches. Germline assignment: CDR1 MNHEY and CDR2 SMNVEV (reference sequence). The CDR3 has 15 residues.

The V gene is TRBV27, the J gene TRBJ1-6; D remains ambiguous. The germline V and J ends were trimmed by 2 bases and 9 bases, with 8 bases remaining between them. Germline-derived CDR1 and CDR2 are MNHEY and SMNVEV (reference sequence). The length of the CDR3 is 13 residues. CDR3: CASSLRVGSPLHF. CDR3 coding DNA: TGTGCCAGCAGTTTAAGAGTTGGTTCACCCCTCCACTTT.

CDR3 region: CASSIDVGADTQYF. CDR3 DNA sequence: TGTGCCAGTAGTATAGATGTGGGGGCAGATACGCAGTATTTT. The V call is TRBV19, the J call TRBJ2-3; D tentatively fits TRBD1 or TRBD2 (5 bases each). V was shortened by 0 bases and J by 4 bases, with 8 bases between the two germline ends. The length of the CDR3 is 14 residues. CDR1 is LNHDA and CDR2 is SQIVND in the germline V gene (reference sequence).

The V and J genes are TRBV6-5 and TRBJ1-2; D remains unclear. Trimming cost V 4 bases and J 7 bases, with 13 bases left between them. The CDR3 extends over 13 amino acids. Germline CDR1 MNHEY, CDR2 SVGAGI. DNA for the CDR3: TGTGCCAGCAGTTTAGCAGAGGGTACTGGCTACACCTTC. Its protein product is CASSLAEGTGYTF.

V and J are TRBV6-5 and TRBJ2-3; D is possibly TRBD2 (6 bases). Trimming stripped 6 bases from V and 6 bases from J, with 16 bases between. In germline, CDR1 is MNHEY, CDR2 SVGAGI. This CDR3 region has 14 residues. The CDR3 loop is CASRVGGSADTQYF. The CDR3 DNA reads TGTGCCAGCAGGGTCGGAGGGTCGGCCGATACGCAGTATTTT.

CDR3 bases: TGTGCCAGCAGCCCCTTGGACAGGCAGAACACTGAAGCTTTCTTT. Amino acids: CASSPLDRQNTEAFF. The chain couples TRBV4-2 to TRBJ1-1; 7 bases align to TRBD1. After removal of 4 bases from V and 1 base from J, the junction contained 6 bases not matched to a gene. From germline, CDR1 is LGHNA and CDR2 YNFKEQ. This CDR3 has 15 residues.

The chain is built from TRBV5-1 and TRBJ2-5, with TRBD1 matching 8 bases. This CDR3 is built from 16 residues. Looked up from germline, CDR1 is SGHRS and CDR2 is YFSETQ. With V trimmed by 1 base and J by 2 bases, 7 bases remained unmatched. Here the CDR3 DNA reads TGCGCCAGCAGCTTGACCAGACAGGGGCTACAAGAGACCCAGTACTTC. Translating gives CASSLTRQGLQETQYF.

The chain has TRBV30 and TRBJ1-3; TRBD1 might be the D (5 bases). Trimming removed 5 bases at V and 6 bases at J, with 11 bases between. This CDR3 contains 12 residues. The germline V gene has CDR1 GTSNPN and CDR2 SVGIG (reference sequence). CDR3 bases: TGTGCCTGGGGAAGACAGACAAACACCATATATTTT. Its translation: CAWGRQTNTIYF.

The chain has TRBV4-3 and TRBJ2-3; 12 bases map to TRBD2. The CDR3 consists of 19 residues. Germline CDR1 reads LGHNA; CDR2 reads YSLEER. Germline trimming cut 1 base from V and 4 bases from J; bases unmatched to any gene: 12. Written as DNA, the CDR3 is TGCGCCAGCAGCCAAGTGAGGACTAGCGGGGTGTCGAGCGCAGATACGCAGTATTTT. It specifies CASSQVRTSGVSSADTQYF.

This clone showed up just once. CDR3: CASSRQGNTDTQYF. As DNA, the CDR3 is TGTGCCAGTAGCCGACAGGGAAACACAGATACGCAGTATTTT. The rearrangement joins TRBV19 to TRBJ2-3; 7 bases align to TRBD1. The V and J ends lost 6 bases and 2 bases, in that order; junction bases with no gene match: 5. Germline CDR1 and CDR2: LNHDA and SQIVND (reference sequence). This CDR3 has 14 amino acids.

The rearrangement links TRBV7-2 to TRBJ2-3; 13 bases match TRBD2. The trim removed 1 base at V and 1 base at J, leaving 2 bases unmatched. CDR1 and CDR2 (germline): SGHTA, FQGNSA. The CDR3 extends over 17 amino acids. The CDR3 DNA reads TGTGCCAGCAGCTTAGTAACTAGCGGGGGGGGCACAGATACGCAGTATTTT. This codes for CASSLVTSGGGTDTQYF.

The rearrangement joins TRBV19 to TRBJ1-4; D gene ambiguous. Trimming cost V 3 bases and J 0 bases, with 11 bases left between them. Germline CDR1 is LNHDA and CDR2 is SQIVND (reference sequence). CDR3 size: 16 residues. This CDR3 is CASSIITGATNEKLFF. The CDR3 DNA reads TGTGCCAGTAGTATCATTACGGGAGCAACTAATGAAAAACTGTTTTTT. Combining the CDR3 with reference TRBV19 and TRBJ1-4 gives the whole variable domain DGGITQSPKYLFRKEGQNVTLSCEQNLNHDAMYWYRQDPGQGLRLIYYSQIVNDFQKGDIAEGYSVSREKKESFPLTVTSAQKNPTAFYLCASSIITGATNEKLFFGSGTQLSVL.

The chain recombines TRBV11-1 with TRBJ2-1, with D perhaps matching TRBD1 (6 bases). CDR1 and CDR2 (germline): SGHAT, FQDESV (reference sequence). V gave up 7 bases and J gave up 9 bases, with 19 bases separating them. This CDR3 is 14 amino acids long. CDR3 nucleotide sequence: TGTGCCAGCAACTCCAGGGTAAGGGGGAGTGAGCAGTTCTTC. Encoded protein: CASNSRVRGSEQFF.

The chain is built from TRBV7-6 and TRBJ2-1; the match to TRBD2 covers 16 bases. The CDR3 has 17 residues. The V and J ends lost 1 base and 6 bases, in that order; junction bases with no gene match: 3. Looked up from germline, CDR1 is SGHVS and CDR2 is FNYEAQ. The CDR3 protein is CASSLEGLAGGGNEQFF. CDR3 DNA: TGTGCCAGCAGCTTAGAGGGACTAGCGGGAGGGGGCAATGAGCAGTTCTTC.

This chain links TRBV27 with TRBJ1-2; the D is unclear. Trimming took off 4 bases at V and 1 base at J, with 13 bases between the two ends. Germline lookup yields CDR1 MNHEY and CDR2 SMNVEV (reference sequence). This CDR3 is built from 15 residues. The CDR3, as DNA: TGTGCCAGCAGTTCTTGGGCCTCTGATAACTATGGCTACACCTTC. Protein sequence: CASSSWASDNYGYTF.

This sequence joins TRBV21-1 and TRBJ1-5; the table's TRBD1 call for D was not verified on the DNA. TRBV21-1 is labeled a pseudogene. CDR3 length equals 16 residues. This CDR3 is CASSSWTGGSDQPQHF. CDR3 nucleotides: TGTGCCAGCAGCTCCTGGACAGGGGGCTCGGATCAGCCCCAGCATTTT.

The chain uses TRBV6-1 and TRBJ1-5, with 7 bases matching TRBD1. Trimming took 8 bases from V and 3 from J; bases not matched to a gene: 7. This CDR3 spans 14 amino acids. The germline V gene has CDR1 MNHNS and CDR2 SASEGT. CDR3 nucleotides: TGTGCCAGCGAGTCCAGGGGGTCCAATCAGCCCCAGCATTTT. Amino acids: CASESRGSNQPQHF.

This clone has a single count. The CDR3 DNA follows: TGCGCCAGCAAACAGGGGGCCGCCCTGAAGAACACTGAAGCTTTCTTT. This sequence encodes CASKQGAALKNTEAFF. V is TRBV10-1 and J is TRBJ1-1; 9 bases fit TRBD1. Unmatched junction bases numbered 10, after V lost 7 bases and J lost 1 base. CDR1 and CDR2 from the germline V gene are WNHNN and SYGVQD (reference sequence). This CDR3 region has 16 residues.

V usage is TRBV7-2 and J usage is TRBJ2-7; D unclear. Germline V gene data show CDR1 as SGHTA and CDR2 as FQGNSA. The V end was cut by 5 bases, the J end by 2 bases, with 13 bases between. This CDR3 comprises 14 residues. The CDR3 coding sequence is TGTGCCAGCAGCAGAGACGACACGGCCTACGAGCAGTACTTC. This gives the protein CASSRDDTAYEQYF.

The gene calls are TRBV5-1 and TRBJ1-1; D is unclear. CDR1 and CDR2 from the germline V gene are SGHRS and YFSETQ. Trimming shortened V by 4 bases and J by 5 bases, and 15 bases separated the two germline ends. There are 14 residues in the CDR3. The CDR3 region has the DNA TGCGCCAGCAGCAGGAAGGGTGGCGAGACTGAAGCTTTCTTT. Its protein product is CASSRKGGETEAFF.

The chain is built from TRBV27 and TRBJ2-6; 12 bases map to TRBD2. This CDR3 spans 18 amino acids. The V gene end was trimmed by 8 bases and the J gene end by 2 bases; junction bases not matched to a gene: 10. Germline values: CDR1 MNHEY, CDR2 SMNVEV (reference sequence). The CDR3 region has the DNA TGTGCCAGCCGGACTAGCGGGATAAATTTAGCTGGGGCCAACGTCCTGACTTTC. It is translated as CASRTSGINLAGANVLTF.